The 10 T cell receptor beta chains reported below all come from one sample, sequenced in a study of PD-1 blockade in classical Hodgkin lymphoma. TCRdb's table, derived via immunoSEQ multiplex PCR, lists solely in-frame clones and lacks some. The sample includes 90,000 or so clones, around 90% of them seen just once. Every patient experienced relapse after autologous stem cell transplantation, and brentuximab vedotin exposure varied. The sample in question was peripheral blood mononuclear cells (PBMCs), obtained before the second cycle of nivolumab. The receptors were gathered from a human donor with classical Hodgkin lymphoma.

This sequence joins TRBV19 and TRBJ2-1, with TRBD2 identical over 8 bases. Trimming removed 2 bases from V and 3 bases from J; junction bases left unmatched: 15. The germline V gene encodes CDR1 LNHDA and CDR2 SQIVND (reference sequence). The CDR3 runs to 19 residues. This CDR3 reads CASSINPPTTSGGYNEQFF. The CDR3, as DNA: TGTGCCAGTAGTATAAATCCCCCCACTACTAGCGGAGGCTACAATGAGCAGTTCTTC.

The chain recombines TRBV6-5 with TRBJ2-2, with D hard to call. CDR1 and CDR2 from the germline V gene are MNHEY and SVGAGI. CDR3 length: 14 amino acids. The ends were cut back, 7 bases at V and 6 bases at J, with 15 bases in the middle. For the CDR3, the DNA is TGTGCCAGCACCGGTGGTGGGCCGCCCGGGGAGCTGTTTTTT. It codes for CASTGGGPPGELFF.

The chain uses TRBV19 and TRBJ2-6, with D possibly called TRBD1 or TRBD2 (5 bases each). Germline CDR1 LNHDA, CDR2 SQIVND (reference sequence). Trimming pared 7 bases from V and 0 bases from J, leaving 16 bases between. This CDR3 region has 17 residues. The CDR3 nucleotides are TGTGCCAGTAAGGGAGACAGAGGATTCTCTGGGGCCAACGTCCTGACTTTC. Its translation is CASKGDRGFSGANVLTF.

The chain uses TRBV5-6 and TRBJ2-1; no reliable D call. The V gene's germline CDR1 is SGHDT and CDR2 YYEEEE. The CDR3 covers 18 residues. V lost 1 base to trimming and J lost 0 bases, with 17 bases between them. The CDR3 nucleotides read TGTGCCAGCAGCTTGTATGGACCTACCCTGAGCTCCTACAATGAGCAGTTCTTC. Its protein is CASSLYGPTLSSYNEQFF.

The rearrangement uses TRBV27 and TRBJ2-3, with 7 bases fitting TRBD1. Per the germline V gene, CDR1 is MNHEY and CDR2 is SMNVEV (reference sequence). CDR3 length: 15 residues. The V segment lost 5 bases and the J segment 4 bases; nucleotides outside the gene matches: 9. CDR3 region: CASSPPRQGPDTQYF. In DNA, the CDR3 is TGTGCCAGCAGTCCCCCCCGACAGGGCCCAGATACGCAGTATTTT.

V and J are TRBV5-1 and TRBJ2-7; perhaps TRBD1 as D (6 bases). Trimming took 0 bases from V and 2 from J, leaving 9 bases between them. The CDR3 contains 14 residues. CDR1 is SGHRS and CDR2 is YFSETQ in the germline V gene. For the CDR3, the DNA is TGCGCCAGCAGCTTGGTGACAGGTCCCTACGAGCAGTACTTC. It yields the protein CASSLVTGPYEQYF.

The chain uses TRBV30 and TRBJ2-6; TRBD2 is a possible D gene (5 bases). V was shortened by 2 bases and J by 3 bases, with 14 bases between the two germline ends. Germline CDR1 is GTSNPN and CDR2 is SVGIG (reference sequence). The CDR3 runs 16 residues. The CDR3 region is CAWSPSRGGGANVLTF. As DNA, the CDR3 is TGTGCCTGGAGTCCTAGTCGGGGTGGTGGGGCCAACGTCCTGACTTTC.

The V call is TRBV2, the J call TRBJ1-2; a possible D gene is TRBD1 (6 bases). V lost 6 bases and J 1 base, leaving 12 bases between the germline ends. Germline lookup yields CDR1 SNHLY and CDR2 FYNNEI. This CDR3 contains 14 residues. The chain's CDR3 is CASSVIRGNYGYTF. The CDR3 DNA follows: TGTGCCAGCAGCGTAATCAGGGGTAACTATGGCTACACCTTC.

The V call is TRBV27, the J call TRBJ2-7, with 11 positions matching TRBD2. The germline CDR1 and CDR2 sequences are MNHEY and SMNVEV (reference sequence). The CDR3 runs to 15 residues. V shed 0 bases, J shed 4 bases, and the junction held 2 bases outside the gene matches. The CDR3 sequence: CASSLSGLAGYEQYF. The CDR3 DNA follows: TGTGCCAGCAGTTTATCAGGACTAGCGGGTTACGAGCAGTACTTC.

The chain couples TRBV6-5 to TRBJ1-2, with unresolved D. Germline V gives CDR1 MNHEY, CDR2 SVGAGI. Deletions cut 0 bases from V and 5 bases from J, with 13 bases between. The CDR3 length is 15 residues. The CDR3 DNA sequence: TGTGCCAGCAGTTACTCGATAGCCCAGACGTATGGCTACACCTTC. This sequence encodes CASSYSIAQTYGYTF.